A selection of T cell receptor beta chains follows, all from one sample in a study of CD4 T cells in relation to SARS-CoV-2 and coronaviruses. TCRdb keeps only in-frame clones here, not all; method: immunoSEQ multiplex PCR. The profile shows about 36,000 clones, over 75% of them singletons. What these receptors recognize is not known. Sequencing was done on a sample of memory CD4+ T cells from PBMCs, cultured in vitro. These receptors were collected from an adult with COVID-19. Both conserved end residues are part of each CDR3. The D gene is left open where the match is weak. Not every row has a clone size; where given, it reads once, few, many or a size class.

clone size | J gene | V gene | D gene | CDR3 DNA | CDR3 protein
NA | TRBJ2-3 | TRBV27 | TRBD2 | TGTGCCAGCAGCCTTCGAGACGGACTAGCGGGAGGACCAGATACGCAGTATTTT | CASSLRDGLAGGPDTQYF
NA | TRBJ1-5 | TRBV29-1 | NA | TGCAGCGTCAGTGACGGCAATCAGCCCCAGCATTTT | CSVSDGNQPQHF
NA | TRBJ1-1 | TRBV2 | NA | TGTGCCAGCTTAAACGAGATGAACACTGAAGCTTTCTTT | CASLNEMNTEAFF
NA | TRBJ2-5 | TRBV15 | NA | TGTGCCACCAGCAGAGTTGGAGTCGAAGAGACCCAGTACTTC | CATSRVGVEETQYF
NA | TRBJ2-7 | TRBV11-2 | NA | TGTGCCAGCAGCTTAGGGCCTGTCTACGAGCAGTACTTC | CASSLGPVYEQYF
NA | TRBJ2-1 | TRBV20-1 | TRBD2 | TGCAGTGCTAGTGGACGGACTAGCAGGGAGCAGTTCTTC | CSASGRTSREQFF
NA | TRBJ2-7 | TRBV4-3 | TRBD1 | TGCGCCAGCAGCCAAGATAGTCACAGGGGGCTCGAGCAGTACTTC | CASSQDSHRGLEQYF
NA | TRBJ1-4 | TRBV29-1 | NA | TGCAGCGTTGATACCGGTATAGGCGAAAAACTGTTTTTT | CSVDTGIGEKLFF
NA | TRBJ1-1 | TRBV23-1 | NA | TGCGCCAGCAGTCAATCCGGGGTTAACACTGAAGCTTTCTTT | CASSQSGVNTEAFF
few | TRBJ1-2 | TRBV7-9 | NA | TGTGCCAGCAGCTTCCTGTATTATGGCTACACCTTC | CASSFLYYGYTF
NA | TRBJ1-2 | TRBV7-3 | NA | TGTGCCAGCAGCTTAAGGGCCGAAGAAGACTATGGCTACACCTTC | CASSLRAEEDYGYTF
NA | TRBJ1-1 | TRBV7-2 | NA | TGTGCCAGCAGCTTAGTCTCGGGGGGCCGTACTGAAGCTTTCTTT | CASSLVSGGRTEAFF
once | TRBJ2-1 | TRBV4-3 | NA | TGCGCCAGCAGCCAAGTACTTCAGCGGGCGGGGTACAATGAGCAGTTCTTC | CASSQVLQRAGYNEQFF
NA | TRBJ2-7 | TRBV4-1 | NA | TGCGCCAGCAGCCAAGAACGGGACATACCCTCCTACGAGCAGTACTTC | CASSQERDIPSYEQYF
NA | TRBJ2-7 | TRBV6-2/TRBV6-3 | NA | TGTGCCAGCAGTTCCCCTTGGGGTTCCTACGAGCAGTACTTC | CASSSPWGSYEQYF
NA | TRBJ2-7 | TRBV20-1 | TRBD2 | TGCAGTGCTAGTTTGGTCCAGACTAGCGGGAGGGGCGAGCAGTACTTC | CSASLVQTSGRGEQYF
NA | TRBJ1-2 | TRBV27 | NA | TGTGCCAGCAGGGCGCGGGGGGAGTTCGGTGGCTACACCTTC | CASRARGEFGGYTF
NA | TRBJ1-6 | TRBV4-3 | NA | TGCGCCAGCAGCCAAATAGACCTTACGAATTCACCCCTCCACTTT | CASSQIDLTNSPLHF
NA | TRBJ2-7 | TRBV18 | NA | TGTGCCAGCTCAGGCCCCGGGGGTAGCTCCTACGAGCAGTACTTC | CASSGPGGSSYEQYF
NA | TRBJ1-5 | TRBV5-1 | NA | TGCGCCAGCAGCTTGGGGGTTCCAGGTTTGCAGCCCCAGCATTTT | CASSLGVPGLQPQHF
NA | TRBJ1-6 | TRBV28 | NA | TGTGCCACGAAGGGTCCCAGCTCCTATAATTCACCCCTCCACTTT | CATKGPSSYNSPLHF
NA | TRBJ2-6 | TRBV19 | NA | TGTGCCAGTAGTATACGGGCCGGCTCTGGGGCCAACGTCCTGACTTTC | CASSIRAGSGANVLTF
few | TRBJ2-7 | TRBV7-9 | NA | TGTGCCAGCAGCACAGGAACCTACGAGCAGTACTTC | CASSTGTYEQYF
NA | TRBJ2-2 | TRBV7-2 | TRBD1 | TGTGCCAGCAGCCACTTTCGGACAGGGGGAACCGGGGAGCTGTTTTTT | CASSHFRTGGTGELFF
NA | TRBJ2-7 | TRBV9 | TRBD2 | TGTGCCAGCAGCGTAGGACCTAGCGGGAGGACGCCCTACGAGCAGTACTTC | CASSVGPSGRTPYEQYF
NA | TRBJ2-3 | TRBV10-3 | TRBD2 | TGTGCCATCAGTCTACAGACTAGCGGGAGCACAGATACGCAGTATTTT | CAISLQTSGSTDTQYF
few | TRBJ2-7 | TRBV28 | NA | TGTGCCAGCAGAAAAAAATACGAGCAGTACTTC | CASRKKYEQYF
NA | TRBJ2-2 | TRBV6-4 | TRBD2 | TGTGCCAGCAGTGACCTCCCAAACAGGTCTAGCGGGAACACCGGGGAGCTGTTTTTT | CASSDLPNRSSGNTGELFF
NA | TRBJ2-5 | TRBV5-8 | NA | TGTGCCAGCAGCTTGCAACACCCCCAAGAGACCCAGTACTTC | CASSLQHPQETQYF
NA | TRBJ1-4 | TRBV24-1 | NA | TGTGCCACCAGTGATGAACCCGGACAGAATGAAAAACTGTTTTTT | CATSDEPGQNEKLFF
NA | TRBJ2-7 | TRBV30 | TRBD2 | TGTGCCTGGAGTGTGATAGCGGGAGCGCGTGAGCAGTACTTC | CAWSVIAGAREQYF
NA | TRBJ2-7 | TRBV7-8 | NA | TGTGCCAGCAGCTTAGATCAAGACCGGCGATACTACGAGCAGTACTTC | CASSLDQDRRYYEQYF
NA | TRBJ1-2 | TRBV5-6 | NA | TGTGCCAGCAGCCTAACAGGGCTCTATGGCTACACCTTC | CASSLTGLYGYTF
NA | TRBJ2-1 | TRBV28 | TRBD1 | TGTGCCAGCCCCCCCGTAAGGACAGGAGCCTACAATGAGCAGTTCTTC | CASPPVRTGAYNEQFF
few | TRBJ2-7 | TRBV7-9 | NA | TGTGCCAGCAGCCCTCAAGACAGATCCTACGAGCAGTACTTC | CASSPQDRSYEQYF
NA | TRBJ2-7 | TRBV18 | NA | TGTGCCAGCTCACCGAAGGGGGATCTAGCGGAAAGCTCCTACGAGCAGTACTTC | CASSPKGDLAESSYEQYF
NA | TRBJ2-3 | TRBV12-3/TRBV12-4 | NA | TGTGCCAGCAAGCCGGTCAACACAGATACGCAGTATTTT | CASKPVNTDTQYF